The next 29 T cell receptor beta chains were all read from a single sample in a study of T cell responses to AZD1222 COVID-19 vaccine. Only in-frame clones appear in the TCRdb table, and some are missing; sequencing was by immunoSEQ multiplex PCR. The sample comprises approximately 180,000 clones, 85% to 90% of which are singletons, and roughly 26% rests with the top ten. The sample here was peripheral blood, taken 28 days after the second AZD1222 dose. The source is an adult who received the AZD1222 COVID-19 vaccine.

J is TRBJ1-2 and V is TRBV20-1; D remains unclear. Trimming shortened V by 5 bases and J by 9 bases, and 13 bases separated the two germline ends. This CDR3 spans 11 amino acids. CDR1 is DFQATT and CDR2 is SNEGSKA in the germline V gene (reference sequence). The CDR3 loop is CSAADLPRYTF. CDR3 bases: TGCAGTGCTGCCGACCTACCTCGCTACACCTTC.

The V call is TRBV30, the J call TRBJ2-2, with 8 nucleotides matching TRBD1. The CDR3 length is 15 residues. The ends lost 2 bases at V and 3 bases at J; junction bases unmatched: 5. CDR1 GTSNPN and CDR2 SVGIG come from the germline V gene (reference sequence). The CDR3 DNA sequence: TGTGCCTGGAGTTCAGGGGGCCGATACACCGGGGAGCTGTTTTTT. Its translation: CAWSSGGRYTGELFF. Variable domain in full (rest from reference TRBV30 and TRBJ2-2): SQTIHQWPATLVQPVGSPLSLECTVEGTSNPNLYWYRQAAGRGLQLLFYSVGIGQISSEVPQNLSASRPQDRQFILSSKKLLLSDSGFYLCAWSSGGRYTGELFFGEGSRLTVL.

The chain uses TRBV7-3 and TRBJ2-1, with no clear D. This CDR3 contains 15 residues. V was shortened by 0 bases and J by 2 bases, with 8 bases between the two germline ends. Germline CDR1 SGHTA, CDR2 FQGTGA. The CDR3 DNA is TGTGCCAGCAGCTTAACTGTGGGGACCTACAATGAGCAGTTCTTC. Its protein product is CASSLTVGTYNEQFF.

The rearrangement uses TRBV12-3 or TRBV12-4 and TRBJ1-2; perhaps TRBD1 as D (5 bases). V lost 6 bases to trimming and J lost 3 bases, with 11 bases between them. This CDR3 contains 13 residues. CDR3 protein: CASSPGRHYGYTF. The CDR3 coding sequence is TGTGCCAGCAGCCCGGGGCGACACTATGGCTACACCTTC.

For the CDR3, the DNA is TGTGCCAGCAGCCCCACCCGCGGGCTAGCGGGGGCCACAGATACGCAGTATTTT. Translated: CASSPTRGLAGATDTQYF. The J gene is TRBJ2-3, the V gene TRBV5-6; 10 nucleotides match TRBD2. This CDR3 contains 18 residues. The trim removed 4 bases at V and 2 bases at J, leaving 13 bases unmatched. Germline CDR1 and CDR2: SGHDT and YYEEEE.

The rearrangement uses TRBV18 and TRBJ1-6; D call uncertain. Trimming removed 6 bases from V and 0 bases from J, with 6 bases in between. Germline V gene sequence: CDR1 KGHSH, CDR2 LQKENI. The CDR3 extends over 14 amino acids. This CDR3 is CASSSDSYNSPLHF. CDR3 bases: TGTGCCAGCTCTTCGGACTCCTATAATTCACCCCTCCACTTT.

A single count supports this clone. The chain joins TRBV7-9 to TRBJ2-3; D may be TRBD2 (7 bases). In germline, CDR1 is SEHNR, CDR2 FQNEAQ (reference sequence). Trimming took off 6 bases at V and 5 bases at J, with 18 bases between the two ends. The CDR3 sequence is 15 residues long. For the CDR3, the DNA is TGTGCCAGCAGTAACGGGGGGCCATCCGTAGATACGCAGTATTTT. This encodes CASSNGGPSVDTQYF.

The sample holds a few counts of this clone. The chain joins TRBV29-1 to TRBJ2-1; D possibly uses TRBD1 or TRBD2 (5 bases each). The germline V and J ends were trimmed by 7 bases and 0 bases, with 10 bases remaining between them. The CDR3 length is 13 residues. The germline CDR1 and CDR2 sequences are SQVTM and ANQGSEA. The CDR3 DNA follows: TGCAGCGGGGGGACCAGCTCCTACAATGAGCAGTTCTTC. The encoded protein is CSGGTSSYNEQFF.

At least ten counts were recorded for this clone. The J gene is TRBJ2-7, the V gene TRBV6-1; 9 nucleotides match TRBD2. This CDR3 is 18 amino acids long. Germline V gene data show CDR1 as MNHNS and CDR2 as SASEGT. Trimming took 3 bases from V and 0 from J; bases not matched to a gene: 12. CDR3 amino acids: CASSEVNSGRVTSYEQYF. The CDR3 DNA follows: TGTGCCAGCAGTGAGGTGAATAGCGGGAGAGTCACCTCCTACGAGCAGTACTTC.

This chain links TRBV4-1 with TRBJ2-1; no clear D gene. Trimming pared 0 bases from V and 2 bases from J, leaving 8 bases between. CDR3 length equals 15 residues. CDR1 is MGHRA, CDR2 YSYEKL, per germline. This chain's CDR3 is CASSQDGPTYNEQFF. CDR3 DNA: TGCGCCAGCAGCCAAGATGGACCCACCTACAATGAGCAGTTCTTC.

The chain uses TRBV7-9 and TRBJ2-4; no clear D. The germline V gene encodes CDR1 SEHNR and CDR2 FQNEAQ (reference sequence). The germline V and J ends were trimmed by 4 bases and 0 bases, with 10 bases remaining between them. The CDR3 is made up of 15 amino acids. CDR3 DNA: TGTGCCAGCAGCTCTTTACGATTAGCCAAAAACATTCAGTACTTC. It is translated as CASSSLRLAKNIQYF.

V gene TRBV24-1 combines with J gene TRBJ1-1; maybe TRBD1 (5 bases). Germline-derived CDR1 and CDR2 are KGHDR and SFDVKD. CDR3 length: 17 amino acids. Trimming shortened V by 4 bases and J by 0 bases, and 17 bases separated the two germline ends. The DNA of the CDR3 is TGTGCCACCAGTGACAAGCCGGGACCGACTATGAACACTGAAGCTTTCTTT. Translating gives CATSDKPGPTMNTEAFF.

This chain connects TRBV9 to TRBJ2-3; no firm D call. Germline CDR1 SGDLS, CDR2 YYNGEE. The CDR3 has 9 amino acids. Deletions cut 7 bases from V and 5 bases from J, with 2 bases between. CDR3 in DNA: TGTGCCAGCGGAGATACGCAGTATTTT. Residues: CASGDTQYF.

In its sample, this clone was seen once. The chain employs TRBV4-2 and TRBJ2-7; 11 bases are a match to TRBD2. The J segment lost 6 bases and the V segment lost 1 base, leaving 5 bases of the junction unmatched. There are 15 residues in the CDR3. In germline, CDR1 is LGHNA, CDR2 YNFKEQ. CDR3 protein: CASSQGETSGTEQYF. DNA for the CDR3: TGTGCCAGCAGCCAAGGTGAGACTAGCGGGACCGAGCAGTACTTC.

The chain has TRBV7-2 and TRBJ1-4; tentatively, D is TRBD1 (5 bases). This CDR3 comprises 15 residues. Germline V gives CDR1 SGHTA, CDR2 FQGNSA. Trimming left V 0 bases short and J 8 bases short, with 13 bases between. CDR3 in amino acids: CASSLAQGAWEKLFF. The DNA for the CDR3 is TGTGCCAGCAGCTTAGCGCAGGGAGCTTGGGAAAAACTGTTTTTT.

The chain couples TRBV24-1 to TRBJ2-3; TRBD2 matches 10 bases. Germline V lookup: CDR1 KGHDR, CDR2 SFDVKD. The trim removed 4 bases at V and 4 bases at J, leaving 4 bases unmatched. CDR3 length: 15 amino acids. The chain's CDR3 is CATSDPSGSPDTQYF. As DNA, the CDR3 is TGTGCCACCAGTGACCCTAGCGGGAGTCCAGATACGCAGTATTTT.

The rearrangement joins TRBV2 to TRBJ2-5; the D gene is possibly TRBD2 (5 bases). Trimming cost V 8 bases and J 3 bases, with 10 bases left between them. This CDR3 contains 12 residues. Germline values: CDR1 SNHLY, CDR2 FYNNEI. The CDR3 sequence: CASAKREETQYF. Written as DNA, the CDR3 is TGTGCCAGCGCTAAGAGGGAAGAGACCCAGTACTTC.

V is TRBV27 and J is TRBJ1-6, with TRBD1 identical over 9 bases. Germline assignment: CDR1 MNHEY and CDR2 SMNVEV (reference sequence). CDR3 length: 15 amino acids. V lost 6 bases, J lost 10 bases, and 10 bases stayed unmatched. The CDR3 sequence: CASSREGQGDSPLHF. For the CDR3, the DNA is TGTGCCAGCAGCCGAGAGGGACAGGGTGACTCACCCCTCCACTTT.

The gene calls are TRBV19 and TRBJ2-5; TRBD1 matches 8 bases. The CDR3 totals 15 residues. The V gene's germline CDR1 is LNHDA and CDR2 SQIVND (reference sequence). The V segment lost 4 bases and the J segment 5 bases; nucleotides outside the gene matches: 9. In DNA form, the CDR3 reads TGTGCCAGTAGTACCCCGCAGGGGGCCGGCGAGACCCAGTACTTC. It codes for CASSTPQGAGETQYF.

This clone was found once. The rearrangement links TRBV27 to TRBJ2-3, with D possibly TRBD2 on 6 matching bases. V was shortened by 4 bases and J by 2 bases, with 19 bases between the two germline ends. The germline V gene encodes CDR1 MNHEY and CDR2 SMNVEV (reference sequence). This CDR3 is 17 amino acids long. The CDR3 protein is CASSSWTNQMITDTQYF. In DNA form, the CDR3 reads TGTGCCAGCAGTTCTTGGACTAACCAAATGATCACAGATACGCAGTATTTT.

The chain is built from TRBV28 and TRBJ2-7, with D maybe TRBD2 (5 bases). The CDR3 consists of 14 residues. Trimming shortened V by 8 bases and J by 3 bases, and 17 bases separated the two germline ends. Per germline, CDR1 MDHEN and CDR2 SYDVKM. DNA of the CDR3: TGTGCCAGCCAGAGGACCGGACTGTACTACGAGCAGTACTTC. Its translation: CASQRTGLYYEQYF. The whole variable domain, filled in from reference TRBV28 and TRBJ2-7, reads DVKVTQSSRYLVKRTGEKVFLECVQDMDHENMFWYRQDPGLGLRLIYFSYDVKMKEKGDIPEGYSVSREKKERFSLILESASTNQTSMYLCASQRTGLYYEQYFGPGTRLTVT.

V is TRBV12-3 or TRBV12-4 and J is TRBJ2-7; D may be TRBD1 (5 bases). This CDR3 is built from 12 residues. Trimming took off 6 bases at V and 4 bases at J, with 10 bases between the two ends. CDR3 coding DNA: TGTGCCAGCAGCAGGGTTTTTTACGAGCAGTACTTC. Amino acids: CASSRVFYEQYF.

CDR3 in DNA: TGTGCCAGCACCACAGCACCTTTCAGGAACAATGAGCAGTTCTTC. Translated, it gives CASTTAPFRNNEQFF. This chain links TRBV28 with TRBJ2-1; the D is unclear. Germline V gene lookup returns CDR1 MDHEN and CDR2 SYDVKM. The V end lost 7 bases, the J end lost 5 bases, and 18 bases lay between the germline ends. This CDR3 spans 15 amino acids.

Only one count was recorded for this clone. The chain combines TRBV28 with TRBJ1-4; no clear D. V lost 2 bases and J 12 bases, leaving 13 bases between the germline ends. Germline values: CDR1 MDHEN, CDR2 SYDVKM. The CDR3 sequence is 13 residues long. In nucleotides, the CDR3 is TGTGCCAGCAGTTTACTGAGAGGGCAGCAACTGTTTTTT. This sequence encodes CASSLLRGQQLFF. The full variable domain, its missing parts supplied by reference TRBV28 and TRBJ1-4, is DVKVTQSSRYLVKRTGEKVFLECVQDMDHENMFWYRQDPGLGLRLIYFSYDVKMKEKGDIPEGYSVSREKKERFSLILESASTNQTSMYLCASSLLRGQQLFFGSGTQLSVL.

J is TRBJ2-3 and V is TRBV19, with TRBD1 as a possible D gene (6 bases). CDR3 length equals 15 residues. The ends were cut back, 6 bases at V and 0 bases at J, with 13 bases in the middle. CDR1 is LNHDA, CDR2 SQIVND, per germline (reference sequence). CDR3 coding DNA: TGTGCCAGTAGCCTCGTGGGGGCAAGCACAGATACGCAGTATTTT. Encoded protein: CASSLVGASTDTQYF. The full variable domain, completed using reference TRBV19 and TRBJ2-3, is DGGITQSPKYLFRKEGQNVTLSCEQNLNHDAMYWYRQDPGQGLRLIYYSQIVNDFQKGDIAEGYSVSREKKESFPLTVTSAQKNPTAFYLCASSLVGASTDTQYFGPGTRLTVL.

CDR3: CASWLVAIRSHGYTF. The CDR3 DNA reads TGTGCCAGCTGGTTGGTTGCAATCCGCTCCCATGGCTACACCTTC. The chain joins TRBV21-1 to TRBJ1-2. TRBV21-1 is noted as a pseudogene. The CDR3 has 15 amino acids.

J is TRBJ2-7 and V is TRBV21-1; the DNA was not used to check the table's D call, TRBD2. TRBV21-1 is tagged as a pseudogene. The CDR3 has 16 amino acids. CDR3 region: CASIRGAGNHYYEQYF. CDR3 DNA sequence: TGTGCCAGCATCCGGGGGGCAGGGAACCACTACTACGAGCAGTACTTC.

The chain recombines TRBV11-2 with TRBJ2-3, with 14 bases matching TRBD2. Germline CDR1 reads SGHAT; CDR2 reads FQNNGV. V shed 6 bases, J shed 5 bases, and the junction held 4 bases outside the gene matches. The length of the CDR3 is 15 residues. The CDR3 DNA is TGTGCCAGCAGGGGACTAGCGGGAGCGGGAGATACGCAGTATTTT. Protein product: CASRGLAGAGDTQYF.

This sequence joins TRBV28 and TRBJ1-5; 7 positions match TRBD1. Germline loops: CDR1 MDHEN, CDR2 SYDVKM. V was clipped by 4 bases and J by 2 bases; unmatched bases: 2. There are 14 residues in the CDR3. The CDR3 nucleotides read TGTGCCAGCAGTTCAGGGGGAGGCAATCAGCCCCAGCATTTT. This sequence encodes CASSSGGGNQPQHF.